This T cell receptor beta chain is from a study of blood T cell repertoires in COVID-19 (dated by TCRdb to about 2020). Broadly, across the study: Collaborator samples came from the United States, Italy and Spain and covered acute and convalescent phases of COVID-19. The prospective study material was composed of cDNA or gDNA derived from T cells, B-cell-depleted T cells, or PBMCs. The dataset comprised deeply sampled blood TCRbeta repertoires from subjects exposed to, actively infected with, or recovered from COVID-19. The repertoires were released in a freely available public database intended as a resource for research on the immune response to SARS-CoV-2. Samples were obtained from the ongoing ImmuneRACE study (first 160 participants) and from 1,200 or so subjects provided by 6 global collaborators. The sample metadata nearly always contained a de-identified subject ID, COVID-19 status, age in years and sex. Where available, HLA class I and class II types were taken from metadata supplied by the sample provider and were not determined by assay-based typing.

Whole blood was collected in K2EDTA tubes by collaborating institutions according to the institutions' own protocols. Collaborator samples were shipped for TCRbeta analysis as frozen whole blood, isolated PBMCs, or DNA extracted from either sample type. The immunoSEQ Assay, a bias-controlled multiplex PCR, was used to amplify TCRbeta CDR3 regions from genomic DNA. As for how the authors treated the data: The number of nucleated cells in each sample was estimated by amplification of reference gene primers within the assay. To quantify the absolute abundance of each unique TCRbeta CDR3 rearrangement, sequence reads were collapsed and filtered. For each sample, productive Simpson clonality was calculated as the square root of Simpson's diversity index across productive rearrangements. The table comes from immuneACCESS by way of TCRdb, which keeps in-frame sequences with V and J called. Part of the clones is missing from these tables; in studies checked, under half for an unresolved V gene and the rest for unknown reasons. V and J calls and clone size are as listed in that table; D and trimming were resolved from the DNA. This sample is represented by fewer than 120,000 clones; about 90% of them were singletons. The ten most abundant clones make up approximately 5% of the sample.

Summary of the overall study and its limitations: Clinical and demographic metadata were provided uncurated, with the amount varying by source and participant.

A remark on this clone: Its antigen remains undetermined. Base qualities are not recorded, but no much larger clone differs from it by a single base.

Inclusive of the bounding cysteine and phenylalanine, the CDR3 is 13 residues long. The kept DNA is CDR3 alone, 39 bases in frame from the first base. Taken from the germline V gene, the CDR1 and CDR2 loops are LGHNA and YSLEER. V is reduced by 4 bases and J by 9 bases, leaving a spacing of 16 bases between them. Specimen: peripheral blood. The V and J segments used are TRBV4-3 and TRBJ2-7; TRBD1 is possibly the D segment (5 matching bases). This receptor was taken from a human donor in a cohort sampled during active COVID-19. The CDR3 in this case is CASSRTLQGGQYF. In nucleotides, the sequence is TGCGCCAGCAGCCGAACCCTCCAGGGTGGGCAGTACTTC.